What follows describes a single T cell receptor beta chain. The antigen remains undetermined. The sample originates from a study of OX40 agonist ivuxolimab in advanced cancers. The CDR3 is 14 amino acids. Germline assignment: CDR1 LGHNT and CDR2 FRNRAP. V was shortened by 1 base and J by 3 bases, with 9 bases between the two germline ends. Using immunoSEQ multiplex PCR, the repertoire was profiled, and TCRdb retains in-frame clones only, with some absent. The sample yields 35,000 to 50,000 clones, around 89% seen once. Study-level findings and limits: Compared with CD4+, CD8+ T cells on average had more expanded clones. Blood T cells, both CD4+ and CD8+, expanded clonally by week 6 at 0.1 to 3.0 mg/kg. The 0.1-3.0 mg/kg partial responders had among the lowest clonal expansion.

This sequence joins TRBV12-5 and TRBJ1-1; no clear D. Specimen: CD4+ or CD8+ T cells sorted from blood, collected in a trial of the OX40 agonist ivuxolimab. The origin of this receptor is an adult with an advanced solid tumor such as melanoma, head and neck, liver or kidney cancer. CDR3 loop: CASGLGVYDTEAFF. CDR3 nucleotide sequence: TGTGCTAGTGGTTTGGGAGTATACGACACTGAAGCTTTCTTT.